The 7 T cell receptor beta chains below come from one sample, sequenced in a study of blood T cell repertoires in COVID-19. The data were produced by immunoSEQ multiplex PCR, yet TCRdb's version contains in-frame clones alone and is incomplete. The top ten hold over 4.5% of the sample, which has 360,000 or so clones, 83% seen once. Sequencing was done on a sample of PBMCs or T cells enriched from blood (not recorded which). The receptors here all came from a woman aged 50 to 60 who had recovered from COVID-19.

DNA for the CDR3: TGTGCCAGCAGGAAACTCAACCGGGACAGGGGCTACGAGCAGTACTTC. Translating it yields CASRKLNRDRGYEQYF. J is TRBJ2-7 and V is TRBV2; 10 bases match TRBD1. Trimming took 6 bases from V and 3 from J; bases not matched to a gene: 11. The CDR3 runs to 16 residues. Germline V CDR1 and CDR2: SNHLY, FYNNEI. Full variable domain (missing parts from reference TRBV2 and TRBJ2-7): EPEVTQTPSHQVTQMGQEVILRCVPISNHLYFYWYRQILGQKVEFLVSFYNNEISEKSEIFDDQFSVERPDGSNFTLKIRSTKLEDSAMYFCASRKLNRDRGYEQYFGPGTRLTVT.

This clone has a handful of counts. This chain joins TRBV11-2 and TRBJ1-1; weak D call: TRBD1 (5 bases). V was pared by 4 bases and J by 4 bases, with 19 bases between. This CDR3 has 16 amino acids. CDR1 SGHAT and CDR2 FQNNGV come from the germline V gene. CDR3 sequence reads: CASSSLTRPGGTEAFF. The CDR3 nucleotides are TGTGCCAGCAGCTCCTTAACCCGACCCGGGGGCACTGAAGCTTTCTTT. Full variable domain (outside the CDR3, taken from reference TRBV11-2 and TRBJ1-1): EAGVAQSPRYKIIEKRQSVAFWCNPISGHATLYWYQQILGQGPKLLIQFQNNGVVDDSQLPKDRFSAERLKGVDSTLKIQPAKLEDSAVYLCASSSLTRPGGTEAFFGQGTRLTVV.

CDR3 DNA: TGTGCCAGCAGCGTAGAATGGGGCCCTGCGGGAGAGCAGTACTTC. The encoded protein is CASSVEWGPAGEQYF. The chain links TRBV9 to TRBJ2-7, with a possible D match to TRBD2 (6 bases). Germline V gives CDR1 SGDLS, CDR2 YYNGEE. There are 15 residues in the CDR3. Trimming removed 0 bases from V and 7 bases from J, with 17 bases in between.

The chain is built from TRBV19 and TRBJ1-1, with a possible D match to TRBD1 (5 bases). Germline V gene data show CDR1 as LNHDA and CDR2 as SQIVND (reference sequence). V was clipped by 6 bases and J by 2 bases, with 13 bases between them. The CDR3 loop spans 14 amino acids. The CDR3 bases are TGTGCCAGTAGGTCAGGGCCCCAAAACACTGAAGCTTTCTTT. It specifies CASRSGPQNTEAFF.

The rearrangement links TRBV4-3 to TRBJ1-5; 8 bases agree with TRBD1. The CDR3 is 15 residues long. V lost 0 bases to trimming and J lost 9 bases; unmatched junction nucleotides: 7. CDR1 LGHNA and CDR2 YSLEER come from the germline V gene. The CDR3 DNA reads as TGCGCCAGCAGCCAAGATTCAGGGGGCATGAGGCCCCAGCATTTT. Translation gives CASSQDSGGMRPQHF.

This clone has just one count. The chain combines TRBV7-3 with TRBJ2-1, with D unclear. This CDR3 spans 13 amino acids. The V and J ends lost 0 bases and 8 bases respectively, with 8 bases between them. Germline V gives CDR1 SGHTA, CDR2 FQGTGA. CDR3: CASSLTGIYEQFF. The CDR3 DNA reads TGTGCCAGCAGCTTAACGGGCATCTATGAGCAGTTCTTC.

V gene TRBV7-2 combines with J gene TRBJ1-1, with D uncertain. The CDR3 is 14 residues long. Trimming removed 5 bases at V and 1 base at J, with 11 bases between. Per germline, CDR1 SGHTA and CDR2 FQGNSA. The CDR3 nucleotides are TGTGCCAGCAGCCTGTGGACTGCGAACACTGAAGCTTTCTTT. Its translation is CASSLWTANTEAFF. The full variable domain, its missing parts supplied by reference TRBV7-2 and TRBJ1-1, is GAGVSQSPSNKVTEKGKDVELRCDPISGHTALYWYRQSLGQGLEFLIYFQGNSAPDKSGLPSDRFSAERTGGSVSTLTIQRTQQEDSAVYLCASSLWTANTEAFFGQGTRLTVV.